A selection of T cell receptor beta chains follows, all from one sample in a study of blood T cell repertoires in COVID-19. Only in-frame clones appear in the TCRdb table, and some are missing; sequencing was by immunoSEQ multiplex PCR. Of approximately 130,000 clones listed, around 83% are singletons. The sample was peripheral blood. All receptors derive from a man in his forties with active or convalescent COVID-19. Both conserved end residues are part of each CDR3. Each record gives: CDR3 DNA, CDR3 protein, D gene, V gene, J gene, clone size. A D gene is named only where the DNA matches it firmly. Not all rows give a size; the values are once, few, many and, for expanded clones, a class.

DNA: TGCGCCAGCAGCCAAGATCGGGATTGGGGAGCGTCCTACGAGCAGTACTTC
CDR3: CASSQDRDWGASYEQYF
D: NA
V: TRBV4-3
J: TRBJ2-7
size: NA

DNA: TGTGCCAGCTCACCAGTGGCGGCTGAAGCTAACTATGGCTACACCTTC
CDR3: CASSPVAAEANYGYTF
D: NA
V: TRBV18
J: TRBJ1-2
size: NA

DNA: TGTGCCAGTAGTATTGGGACAGGGGGCGGAAACACCATATATTTT
CDR3: CASSIGTGGGNTIYF
D: TRBD1
V: TRBV19
J: TRBJ1-3
size: NA

DNA: TGTGCCAGCAGCTTTGGGACAGACTATGGCTACACCTTC
CDR3: CASSFGTDYGYTF
D: TRBD1
V: TRBV3-1/TRBV3-2
J: TRBJ1-2
size: NA

DNA: TGTGCCAGCAATTATGGGCTGGGAGGGGTAGAGACCCAGTACTTC
CDR3: CASNYGLGGVETQYF
D: TRBD2
V: TRBV25-1
J: TRBJ2-5
size: NA

DNA: TGTGCCAGCAGCTTCGGGACAGGCCTCTCTGGGGCCAACGTCCTGACTTTC
CDR3: CASSFGTGLSGANVLTF
D: TRBD1
V: TRBV7-9
J: TRBJ2-6
size: NA

DNA: TGTGCCAGCAGCGGCGGGACTAGCGGATACAATGAGCAGTTCTTC
CDR3: CASSGGTSGYNEQFF
D: TRBD2
V: TRBV9
J: TRBJ2-1
size: NA

DNA: TGTGCCATCAGGGATTCGGGGGGACGAATCGAGCAGTACTTC
CDR3: CAIRDSGGRIEQYF
D: TRBD2
V: TRBV10-3
J: TRBJ2-7
size: NA

DNA: TGTGCCAGCAGCAAAGCGCGGGGGTCTGGAAACACCATATATTTT
CDR3: CASSKARGSGNTIYF
D: NA
V: TRBV21-1
J: TRBJ1-3
size: once

DNA: TGTGCCAGCAGCTTATCAGGGGGAGGAAACACCATATATTTT
CDR3: CASSLSGGGNTIYF
D: TRBD1
V: TRBV11-2
J: TRBJ1-3
size: NA

DNA: TGTGCCAGCAGTTACTCGTGGACAGGGGATTCACCCCTCCACTTT
CDR3: CASSYSWTGDSPLHF
D: TRBD1
V: TRBV6-5
J: TRBJ1-6
size: NA

DNA: TGTGCCAGCAGTTATCAGGGGCCGCCCGAGCAGTACTTC
CDR3: CASSYQGPPEQYF
D: NA
V: TRBV6-5
J: TRBJ2-7
size: NA

DNA: TGTGCCAGCTCCAACTCCCCCGCAGGGACTCCCACAGATACGCAGTATTTT
CDR3: CASSNSPAGTPTDTQYF
D: NA
V: TRBV19
J: TRBJ2-3
size: NA

DNA: TGTGCCAGCAGCCGCCTGGCGGGGGGGCATTATGAGCAGTTCTTC
CDR3: CASSRLAGGHYEQFF
D: TRBD2
V: TRBV11-3
J: TRBJ2-1
size: NA

DNA: TGTGCCAGCAGCCCGGGAGCGAGGAGAGAGACCCAGTACTTC
CDR3: CASSPGARRETQYF
D: NA
V: TRBV7-9
J: TRBJ2-5
size: NA

DNA: TGTGCCAGCAGTGGACAGGGCCCTAATGAAAAACTGTTTTTT
CDR3: CASSGQGPNEKLFF
D: TRBD1
V: TRBV2
J: TRBJ1-4
size: NA

DNA: TGCGCCAGCAGTGAAAGCAACTACAATGAGCAGTTCTTC
CDR3: CASSESNYNEQFF
D: NA
V: TRBV10-1
J: TRBJ2-1
size: many

DNA: TGTGCCAGCAGCAAGACCCGGGGGGTCCAGCCCCAGCATTTT
CDR3: CASSKTRGVQPQHF
D: NA
V: TRBV21-1
J: TRBJ1-5
size: NA

DNA: TGTGCCAGCAGTGAAGCGGGGAGGTCTAATGAAAAACTGTTTTTT
CDR3: CASSEAGRSNEKLFF
D: NA
V: TRBV2
J: TRBJ1-4
size: few

DNA: TGTGCCAGCAGCTTACGTCCGGGGGGGGTCGCAGATACGCAGTATTTT
CDR3: CASSLRPGGVADTQYF
D: TRBD2
V: TRBV11-1
J: TRBJ2-3
size: NA

DNA: TGTGCCAGTAGTATGTCAACCACAGGGTCTAATTCACCCCTCCACTTT
CDR3: CASSMSTTGSNSPLHF
D: NA
V: TRBV19
J: TRBJ1-6
size: NA

DNA: TGTGCCAGCAGCTTAGGAGGGCTAGCGGGTAGCGGGGAGCTGTTTTTT
CDR3: CASSLGGLAGSGELFF
D: TRBD2
V: TRBV11-2
J: TRBJ2-2
size: NA

DNA: TGTGCCATCAGTGCTGGCAGTCAATCACCCCTCCACTTT
CDR3: CAISAGSQSPLHF
D: NA
V: TRBV10-3
J: TRBJ1-6
size: NA

DNA: TGTGCCAGCAGCCCACATGGCCAGGGCTACGAGCAGTACTTC
CDR3: CASSPHGQGYEQYF
D: NA
V: TRBV11-2
J: TRBJ2-7
size: NA

DNA: TGTGCCAGCAGTGGGACAGGGTTAGAGCCCCAGCATTTT
CDR3: CASSGTGLEPQHF
D: TRBD1
V: TRBV27
J: TRBJ1-5
size: NA

DNA: TGTGCCAGCAGTCCCCTCGGGGAGCTGTTTTTT
CDR3: CASSPLGELFF
D: NA
V: TRBV12-3/TRBV12-4
J: TRBJ2-2
size: NA

DNA: TGTGCCAGCAGCCCAACGACTCGCCACTATGGCTACACCTTC
CDR3: CASSPTTRHYGYTF
D: NA
V: TRBV7-2
J: TRBJ1-2
size: once

DNA: TGCGCCAGCGCGGGGGCGAACACCGGGGAGCTGTTTTTT
CDR3: CASAGANTGELFF
D: TRBD2
V: TRBV10-1
J: TRBJ2-2
size: NA

DNA: TGTGCCTGGAGGACCGGGACTAGTTACTACGAGCAGTACTTC
CDR3: CAWRTGTSYYEQYF
D: TRBD2
V: TRBV30
J: TRBJ2-7
size: NA

DNA: TGTGCCAGCGTACCGGACAGCAAGGGAAACACCATATATTTT
CDR3: CASVPDSKGNTIYF
D: NA
V: TRBV2
J: TRBJ1-3
size: NA

DNA: TGTGCCAGCAGTCCGAGGGAGAAGGTCGAGCAGTACTTC
CDR3: CASSPREKVEQYF
D: NA
V: TRBV6-5
J: TRBJ2-7
size: NA

DNA: TGTGCCAGCACCCCCAGGGGACAGGACCTTTCTGGGCAGTTCTTC
CDR3: CASTPRGQDLSGQFF
D: TRBD1
V: TRBV6-6
J: TRBJ2-1
size: NA

DNA: TGTGCCAGCAGCTTAGCTGTAGCGGGGGGACAAGAGACCCAGTACTTC
CDR3: CASSLAVAGGQETQYF
D: TRBD2
V: TRBV11-1
J: TRBJ2-5
size: NA

DNA: TGTGCCAGCAACACAGGGGGGTCGGGTCAGCCCCAGCATTTT
CDR3: CASNTGGSGQPQHF
D: TRBD1
V: TRBV28
J: TRBJ1-5
size: NA

DNA: TGTGCCTGGGGACAGGGGACCATGAACACTGAAGCTTTCTTT
CDR3: CAWGQGTMNTEAFF
D: TRBD1
V: TRBV30
J: TRBJ1-1
size: NA

DNA: TGTGCCAGCAGCTCGACTCGTTTGAACACCGGGGAGCTGTTTTTT
CDR3: CASSSTRLNTGELFF
D: NA
V: TRBV7-8
J: TRBJ2-2
size: NA

DNA: TGCGCCAGCAGCAGTGGACAGCTCAATCAGCCCCAGCATTTT
CDR3: CASSSGQLNQPQHF
D: NA
V: TRBV5-1
J: TRBJ1-5
size: NA

DNA: TGTGCCAGCAGCCAACGCGTAGCCGAGAGGGGCTACACCTTC
CDR3: CASSQRVAERGYTF
D: NA
V: TRBV14
J: TRBJ1-2
size: NA

DNA: TGTGCCAGTATGGGCAAAGTGGGTCAGCCCCAGCATTTT
CDR3: CASMGKVGQPQHF
D: NA
V: TRBV19
J: TRBJ1-5
size: few

DNA: TGTGCCAGCAGCTTGAAGGGGGCCGACTATGGCTACACCTTC
CDR3: CASSLKGADYGYTF
D: TRBD1
V: TRBV5-4
J: TRBJ1-2
size: NA

DNA: TGTGCCAGCAGCTTAGGGGGGTGGGGGCCTCCCTACGAGCAGTACTTC
CDR3: CASSLGGWGPPYEQYF
D: NA
V: TRBV7-2
J: TRBJ2-7
size: NA

DNA: TGTGCCAGCACCCTGATAGGGGACACTGAAGCTTTCTTT
CDR3: CASTLIGDTEAFF
D: NA
V: TRBV6-5
J: TRBJ1-1
size: once

DNA: TGTGCCTGGAGTGTAGTGTGGGTTGGACACTCGAACACTGAAGCTTTCTTT
CDR3: CAWSVVWVGHSNTEAFF
D: NA
V: TRBV30
J: TRBJ1-1
size: NA

DNA: TGCGCCAGCAGCTATGGAGGGACAGGGTCTACTGAAGCTTTCTTT
CDR3: CASSYGGTGSTEAFF
D: TRBD1
V: TRBV5-1
J: TRBJ1-1
size: NA

DNA: TGCGCCAGCAGCAAGGACAGGGCAGAGACCCAGTACTTC
CDR3: CASSKDRAETQYF
D: TRBD1
V: TRBV5-1
J: TRBJ2-5
size: NA

DNA: TGTGCCAGCAGCCTCGGGATTCAACAGCCCCAGCATTTT
CDR3: CASSLGIQQPQHF
D: NA
V: TRBV7-9
J: TRBJ1-5
size: NA

DNA: TGCAGTGCTAGGAAGGGAGGGGACGTGGTTTTT
CDR3: CSARKGGDVVF
D: NA
V: TRBV20-1
J: TRBJ1-4
size: NA

DNA: TGTGCCAGCAGCTTTCCCCAGGGAAATTCACCCCTCCACTTT
CDR3: CASSFPQGNSPLHF
D: NA
V: TRBV7-2
J: TRBJ1-6
size: NA

DNA: TGTGCCAGCAGCCCCGGAGCAGACAGCTACGAGCAGTACTTC
CDR3: CASSPGADSYEQYF
D: NA
V: TRBV9
J: TRBJ2-7
size: NA

DNA: TGTGCCAGCAGCTTATGGGGTGCGGGGACTGAAGCTTTCTTT
CDR3: CASSLWGAGTEAFF
D: NA
V: TRBV7-9
J: TRBJ1-1
size: NA

DNA: TGTGCCAGCAGCCCGGACAACAACTATGGCTACACCTTC
CDR3: CASSPDNNYGYTF
D: NA
V: TRBV3-1/TRBV3-2
J: TRBJ1-2
size: NA

DNA: TGTGCCAGCAGTGAATCAGGGGTCTACGAGCAGTACTTC
CDR3: CASSESGVYEQYF
D: NA
V: TRBV25-1
J: TRBJ2-7
size: NA

DNA: TGCGCCAGCAGATACCTAGGGGCCGAGGACACCGGGGAGCTGTTTTTT
CDR3: CASRYLGAEDTGELFF
D: NA
V: TRBV5-1
J: TRBJ2-2
size: NA